This entry is about one T cell receptor beta chain. As processed by the authors: How many nucleated cells were present was estimated from reference gene primer amplification. TCRdb's copy holds only in-frame clones and misses some; the assay was immunoSEQ multiplex PCR. V and J calls and clone size are those listed in that table; D and trimming were worked out from the DNA. This table holds a few hundred thousand clones, approximately 85% found once. These data originate in a study of blood T cell repertoires in COVID-19. Turning to the study itself: Sites in the United States, Italy and Spain provided acute and convalescent COVID-19 samples.

Seattle cases were enrolled at active infection and followed longitudinally. V was pared by 5 bases and J by 6 bases, with 1 base of the junction left unmatched. The germline V gene has CDR1 KGHSH and CDR2 LQKENI. The CDR3 consists of 12 residues. Source material: peripheral blood. The chain has TRBV18 and TRBJ1-5; 7 nucleotides match TRBD1. The source of this sequence is a woman older than 75 with COVID-19, enrolled during active disease. The CDR3 DNA sequence: TGTGCCAGCTCAGACAGGGCTCAGCCCCAGCATTTT. Translated: CASSDRAQPQHF.